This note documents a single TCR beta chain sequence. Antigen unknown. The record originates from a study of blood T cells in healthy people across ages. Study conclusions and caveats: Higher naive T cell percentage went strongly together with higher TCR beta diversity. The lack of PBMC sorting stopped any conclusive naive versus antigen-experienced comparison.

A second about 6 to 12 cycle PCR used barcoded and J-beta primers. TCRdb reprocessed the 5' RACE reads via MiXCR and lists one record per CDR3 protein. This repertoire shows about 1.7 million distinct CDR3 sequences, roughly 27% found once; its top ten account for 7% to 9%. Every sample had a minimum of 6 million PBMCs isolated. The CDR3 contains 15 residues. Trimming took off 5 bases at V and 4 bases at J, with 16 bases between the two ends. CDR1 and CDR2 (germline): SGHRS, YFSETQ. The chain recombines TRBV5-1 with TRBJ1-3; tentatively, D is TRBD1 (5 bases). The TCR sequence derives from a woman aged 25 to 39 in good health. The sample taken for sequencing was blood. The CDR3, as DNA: TGCGCCAGCAGGTCCGGGACCGGCGGAGGAAACACCATATATTTT. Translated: CASRSGTGGGNTIYF. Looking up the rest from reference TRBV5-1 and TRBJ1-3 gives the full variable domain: KAGVTQTPRYLIKTRGQQVTLSCSPISGHRSVSWYQQTPGQGLQFLFEYFSETQRNKGNFPGRFSGRQFSNSRSEMNVSTLELGDSALYLCASRSGTGGGNTIYFGEGSWLTVV.